What follows describes a single T cell receptor beta chain. Its target is unknown. The PCR was carried out with 60 Vbeta primers and 13 Jbeta primers. Assay: immunoSEQ multiplex PCR; the TCRdb copy retains only in-frame clones and omits some. The sample has approximately 180,000 clones, around 75% seen once; the top ten hold about 2.7%. This specimen belongs to a study of cytomegalovirus exposure and HLA in healthy donors. Points from the study as a whole: Presence/absence comparisons presumed near-even sequencing depth among donors. TCR beta chains numbering some 150 were designated cytomegalovirus-associated. The authors later linked a missense DCLRE1C variant to TCR beta V- and J-gene trimming.

The V gene's germline CDR1 is MDHEN and CDR2 SYDVKM. There are 15 residues in the CDR3. V lost 7 bases, J lost 1 base, and 14 bases lay in between. This clonotype was obtained from a male donor in good health and CMV-seronegative. The sample consisted of PBMCs. V is TRBV28 and J is TRBJ1-5; D unclear. The CDR3 loop reads CASTPGRVSNQPQHF. In DNA form, the CDR3 reads TGTGCCAGCACTCCGGGGAGGGTGAGCAATCAGCCCCAGCATTTT.